Below are 20 T cell receptor beta chains sequenced from a single sample in a study of technical replicates of blood from several donors. Profiling relied on immunoSEQ multiplex PCR, and the TCRdb table lists in-frame clones only, not all of them. The repertoire includes tens of thousands of clones, about 86% of them detected once, and 5.2% sits in the top ten. Input material: PBMCs. Receptor source: a human donor in good health. Some clones in this sample may be carry-over from other donors' samples.

The chain carries TRBV29-1 and TRBJ1-2, with D possibly matching TRBD1 (6 bases). Trimming stripped 6 bases from V and 1 base from J, with 15 bases between. There are 14 residues in the CDR3. CDR1 and CDR2 from the germline V gene are SQVTM and ANQGSEA. The CDR3 coding sequence is TGCAGCGTGAGGGACACAAGCAATAACTATGGCTACACCTTC. Translation gives CSVRDTSNNYGYTF.

The chain employs TRBV18 and TRBJ1-5; D gene ambiguous. The CDR3 runs 13 residues. Trimming shortened V by 2 bases and J by 7 bases, and 9 bases separated the two germline ends. Germline lookup yields CDR1 KGHSH and CDR2 LQKENI. Here the CDR3 DNA reads TGTGCCAGCTCACCAGGGGAGGTCCAGCCCCAGCATTTT. This encodes CASSPGEVQPQHF.

The DNA of the CDR3 is TGCGCCAGCAAACAGCAGACAAGCACAGATACGCAGTATTTT. It yields the protein CASKQQTSTDTQYF. The chain is built from TRBV5-1 and TRBJ2-3; D is ambiguous. Germline CDR1 SGHRS, CDR2 YFSETQ. The CDR3 loop spans 14 amino acids. Trimming shortened V by 6 bases and J by 0 bases, and 11 bases separated the two germline ends.

The V and J genes are TRBV10-3 and TRBJ2-2, with D perhaps TRBD1 (5 bases). Germline CDR1 ENHRY, CDR2 SYGVKD. CDR3 length: 14 amino acids. V was trimmed by 6 bases and J by 1 base, leaving 9 bases between them. CDR3: CAISPTGNTGELFF. The CDR3 bases are TGTGCCATCAGCCCCACAGGGAACACCGGGGAGCTGTTTTTT.

This chain joins TRBV10-3 and TRBJ1-2; D is unclear. V was pared by 0 bases and J by 0 bases, with 14 bases between. CDR3 length: 17 amino acids. Germline lookup yields CDR1 ENHRY and CDR2 SYGVKD. This CDR3 is CAISESPAITANYGYTF. Written as DNA, the CDR3 is TGTGCCATCAGTGAGTCTCCAGCAATTACAGCTAACTATGGCTACACCTTC.

V and J are TRBV5-1 and TRBJ2-1; TRBD2 aligns across 11 bases. This CDR3 has 16 residues. V gave up 4 bases and J gave up 3 bases; unmatched junction bases: 6. Germline V gene lookup returns CDR1 SGHRS and CDR2 YFSETQ. CDR3 sequence (DNA): TGCGCCAGCAGCGGAACAGGGACTAGCGGCTACAATGAGCAGTTCTTC. Encoded protein: CASSGTGTSGYNEQFF.

The chain combines TRBV12-2 with TRBJ1-5; the table names TRBD1, a call not compared with the DNA. TRBV12-2 is a pseudogene segment. The CDR3 runs to 16 residues. The DNA for the CDR3 is TGTGCAAGTCGCTTTGCGGACAGGGGCTGCAATCAGCCCCAGCATTTT. The encoded protein is CASRFADRGCNQPQHF.

This sequence joins TRBV27 and TRBJ2-1, with 7 bases fitting TRBD1. V lost 4 bases to trimming and J lost 0 bases; unmatched junction nucleotides: 9. Per germline, CDR1 MNHEY and CDR2 SMNVEV (reference sequence). CDR3 length: 17 residues. Here the CDR3 DNA reads TGTGCCAGCAGTTACCGCGAGTCAGGGGGCTCCTACAATGAGCAGTTCTTC. It translates to CASSYRESGGSYNEQFF.

DNA for the CDR3: TGTGCCAGCAGTTCCGGGACAGGGGTACACGAGCAGTACTTC. Amino acid sequence: CASSSGTGVHEQYF. The chain links TRBV27 to TRBJ2-7, with 10 positions matching TRBD1. V shed 4 bases, J shed 5 bases, and the junction held 5 bases outside the gene matches. The CDR3 has 14 residues. The germline gives CDR1 MNHEY, CDR2 SMNVEV (reference sequence).

Written as DNA, the CDR3 is TGTGCCATCAGTGAGACTAGCGGGAGGGCCAGCGGTACGCAGTATTTT. This codes for CAISETSGRASGTQYF. This rearrangement joins TRBV10-3 to TRBJ2-3; 13 bases line up with TRBD2. With 2 bases clipped from V and 8 bases from J, the junction kept 7 bases outside the gene matches. The germline V gene has CDR1 ENHRY and CDR2 SYGVKD. The CDR3 length is 16 residues.

The rearrangement joins TRBV5-4 to TRBJ1-1; perhaps TRBD1 as D (5 bases). Germline values: CDR1 SGHNT, CDR2 YYREEE (reference sequence). With 0 bases removed from V and 1 base from J, the gap between germline ends came to 7 bases. The CDR3 loop spans 14 amino acids. The CDR3, as DNA: TGTGCCAGCAGCTTGGGGGGCTGGAACACTGAAGCTTTCTTT. Its translation is CASSLGGWNTEAFF.

V usage is TRBV2 and J usage is TRBJ2-2; D ambiguous. The germline gives CDR1 SNHLY, CDR2 FYNNEI. The CDR3 extends over 12 amino acids. Trimming took 8 bases from V and 5 from J, leaving 9 bases between them. In DNA form, the CDR3 reads TGTGCCAGCGGGCCTCGTACCGGGGAGCTGTTTTTT. This codes for CASGPRTGELFF.

The chain carries TRBV2 and TRBJ2-3; 13 bases fit TRBD2. The CDR3 length is 14 residues. The germline gives CDR1 SNHLY, CDR2 FYNNEI. The trim removed 8 bases at V and 8 bases at J, leaving 7 bases unmatched. The CDR3: CASRTSGGLTTQYF. For the CDR3, the DNA is TGTGCCAGCCGGACTAGCGGGGGTTTAACTACGCAGTATTTT.

V and J are TRBV19 and TRBJ2-3; D unclear. The V end was cut by 5 bases, the J end by 1 base, with 16 bases between. The CDR3 covers 16 residues. CDR1 is LNHDA, CDR2 SQIVND, per germline (reference sequence). In DNA form, the CDR3 reads TGTGCCAGTAGTCCCCCGGTGGGCGACCGCACAGATACGCAGTATTTT. This encodes CASSPPVGDRTDTQYF.

This clone was detected only once. V usage is TRBV27 and J usage is TRBJ2-5; possible D gene TRBD1, 5 bases. The CDR3 length is 14 residues. CDR1 is MNHEY, CDR2 SMNVEV, per germline (reference sequence). V was cut by 4 bases and J by 1 base, with 10 bases left in between. This CDR3 reads CASSSTALQETQYF. Here the CDR3 DNA reads TGTGCCAGCAGTTCGACAGCACTCCAAGAGACCCAGTACTTC.

This clone showed up just a few times. The V call is TRBV5-6, the J call TRBJ1-2, with a possible D match to TRBD1 (5 bases). V shed 0 bases and J shed 4 bases, with 16 bases lying between them. CDR1 and CDR2 (germline): SGHDT, YYEEEE. The CDR3 spans 16 residues. In DNA, the CDR3 is TGTGCCAGCAGCTTGGTAGAAGGGGCCCGCTCCTATGGCTACACCTTC. Translation: CASSLVEGARSYGYTF.

The V and J genes are TRBV7-9 and TRBJ1-1, with 9 bases fitting TRBD1. The germline gives CDR1 SEHNR, CDR2 FQNEAQ (reference sequence). CDR3 length: 13 amino acids. Unmatched junction bases numbered 1, after V lost 5 bases and J lost 3 bases. DNA for the CDR3: TGTGCCAGCAGCGACAGGGGGGACACTGAAGCTTTCTTT. Its translation is CASSDRGDTEAFF.

V usage is TRBV27 and J usage is TRBJ2-2; D perhaps matches TRBD1 (6 bases). This CDR3 is 16 amino acids long. Germline V gives CDR1 MNHEY, CDR2 SMNVEV (reference sequence). V was clipped by 2 bases and J by 4 bases, with 14 bases between them. CDR3 in DNA: TGTGCCAGCAGTTTAAAGTGGGGACATCGCACCGGGGAGCTGTTTTTT. It translates to CASSLKWGHRTGELFF.

J is TRBJ2-7 and V is TRBV6-5, with 9 positions matching TRBD1. Losses at the gene ends were 7 bases for V and 6 bases for J; bases not matched to a gene: 10. This CDR3 spans 14 amino acids. Germline assignment: CDR1 MNHEY and CDR2 SVGAGI. CDR3 loop: CASTRGTGTFEQYF. For the CDR3, the DNA is TGTGCCAGCACTCGGGGGACAGGGACGTTCGAGCAGTACTTC.

This clone has a single count. This sequence joins TRBV7-9 and TRBJ1-2; D perhaps matches TRBD1 (6 bases). The CDR3 is 13 amino acids. V gave up 5 bases and J gave up 8 bases, with 15 bases separating them. Germline CDR1 and CDR2: SEHNR and FQNEAQ (reference sequence). CDR3 amino acids: CASSTGTTDGYTF. CDR3 bases: TGTGCCAGCAGCACCGGGACAACAGACGGCTACACCTTC.